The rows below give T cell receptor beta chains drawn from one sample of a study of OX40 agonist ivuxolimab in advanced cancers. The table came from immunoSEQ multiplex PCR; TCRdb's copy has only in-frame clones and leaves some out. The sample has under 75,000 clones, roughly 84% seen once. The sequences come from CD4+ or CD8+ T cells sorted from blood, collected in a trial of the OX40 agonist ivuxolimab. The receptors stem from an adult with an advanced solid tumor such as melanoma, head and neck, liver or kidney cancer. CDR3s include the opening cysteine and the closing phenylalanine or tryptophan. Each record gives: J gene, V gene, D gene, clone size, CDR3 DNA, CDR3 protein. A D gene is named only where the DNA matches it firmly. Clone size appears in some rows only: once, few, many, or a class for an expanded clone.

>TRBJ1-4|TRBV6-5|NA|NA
TGTGCCAGCAGTTATTTTGGACGTCAGGAAAAACTGTTTTTT
CASSYFGRQEKLFF
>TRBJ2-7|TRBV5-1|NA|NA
TGCGCCAGCAGCTTGGATTCGGGGGCAGGGGAGCAGTACTTC
CASSLDSGAGEQYF
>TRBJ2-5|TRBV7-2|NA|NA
TGTGCCAGCAGCCCCCCTGGACAGAGAGAGACCCAGTACTTC
CASSPPGQRETQYF
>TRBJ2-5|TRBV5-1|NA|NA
TGCGCCAGCAGCTCGAGTGAGACCCAGTACTTC
CASSSSETQYF
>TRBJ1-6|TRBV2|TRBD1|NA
TGTGCCAGCCGGACAGGGAGCTCCTATAATTCACCCCTCCACTTT
CASRTGSSYNSPLHF
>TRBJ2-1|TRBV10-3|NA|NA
TGTGCCATCAGGGAAGGCACCAACAATGAGCAGTTCTTC
CAIREGTNNEQFF
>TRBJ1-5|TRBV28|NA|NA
TGTGCCAGCAGTTTACCGCTCCAGGAGCAGCCCCAGCATTTT
CASSLPLQEQPQHF
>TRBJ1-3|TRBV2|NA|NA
TGTGCCAGCAGCTTGTCCACGGGGTTCTTCTCTGGAAACACCATATATTTT
CASSLSTGFFSGNTIYF
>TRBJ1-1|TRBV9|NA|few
TGTGCCAGCAGCGTAACTGGGGGAACTGAAGCTTTCTTT
CASSVTGGTEAFF
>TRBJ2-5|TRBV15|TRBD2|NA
TGTGCCACCAGCAGAGTGGCGGGAGAAGACAAGACCCAGTACTTC
CATSRVAGEDKTQYF
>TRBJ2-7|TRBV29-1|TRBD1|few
TGCAGCGTTGAAGGTCCTGGCGGACAGGGGATTTGGGACGAGCAGTACTTC
CSVEGPGGQGIWDEQYF
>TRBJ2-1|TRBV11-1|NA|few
TGTGCCAGCAGCTTGGACTCCTCCAACAATGAGCAGTTCTTC
CASSLDSSNNEQFF
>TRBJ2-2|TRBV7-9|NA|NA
TGTGCCAGCAGCTTGACGGAGACCGGGGAGCTGTTTTTT
CASSLTETGELFF
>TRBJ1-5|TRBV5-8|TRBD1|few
TGTGCCAGCAGCGCGGGACAGGTGTCCTTTAGCAATCAGCCCCAGCATTTT
CASSAGQVSFSNQPQHF
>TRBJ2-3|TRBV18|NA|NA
TGTGCCACCGCAGGGGGGGCCCAAATCACAGATACGCAGTATTTT
CATAGGAQITDTQYF
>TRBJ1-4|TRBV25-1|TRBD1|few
TGTGCCAGCAGTGAAAGCAGGGGGCTTCAGGAAAAACTGTTTTTT
CASSESRGLQEKLFF
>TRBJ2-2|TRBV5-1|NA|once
TGCGCCAGCAGGAGTAGCGCGAACACCGGGGAGCTGTTTTTT
CASRSSANTGELFF
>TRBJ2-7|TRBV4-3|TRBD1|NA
TGCGCCAGCAGCCTGGGACAGGGGGGCGAGCAGTACTTC
CASSLGQGGEQYF
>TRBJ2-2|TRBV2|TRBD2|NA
TGTGCCAGCAGTCTCGGGAGGGGGACGAACACCGGGGAGCTGTTTTTT
CASSLGRGTNTGELFF
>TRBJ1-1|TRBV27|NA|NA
TGTGCCAGCAGTTTATATGGGTCCACAACGCCCCAAGCTTTCTTT
CASSLYGSTTPQAFF
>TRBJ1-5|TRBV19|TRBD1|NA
TGTGCCAGTACCGGACAGGTTGTTCAGCCCCAGCATTTT
CASTGQVVQPQHF
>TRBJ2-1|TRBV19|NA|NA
NA
CASTSDTSSYNEQFF
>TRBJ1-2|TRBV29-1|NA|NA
TGCAGCGTTTATTCTGGCCCTAACTATGGCTACACCTTC
CSVYSGPNYGYTF
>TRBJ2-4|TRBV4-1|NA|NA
TGCGCCAGCAGCTCCTGGGGTGGCAAAAACATTCAGTACTTC
CASSSWGGKNIQYF
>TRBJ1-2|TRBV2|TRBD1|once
TGTGCCAGCACTACTGGGACAGGGGGCGGGTATGGCTACACCTTC
CASTTGTGGGYGYTF
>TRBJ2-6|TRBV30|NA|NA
TGTGCCTGGAGTGTCGAAACAGGGTCTGGGGCCAACGTCCTGACTTTC
CAWSVETGSGANVLTF
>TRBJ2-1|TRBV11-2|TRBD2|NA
TGTGCCAGCAGTTTAGCGGGTCTTGAGCAGTTCTTC
CASSLAGLEQFF
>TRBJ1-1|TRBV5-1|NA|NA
TGCGCCAGCAGCTTCGGTCAGAACACTGAAGCTTTCTTT
CASSFGQNTEAFF
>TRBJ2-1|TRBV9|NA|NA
TGTGCCAGCAGCGTAGAGTATGAGCAGTTCTTC
CASSVEYEQFF
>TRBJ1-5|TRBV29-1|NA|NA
TGCAGCGTTGAAACGGGGGGAGGTCAGCCCCAGCATTTT
CSVETGGGQPQHF
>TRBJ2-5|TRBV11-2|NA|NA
TGTGCCAGCAGCTCCTTGGGGGGTCAAGAGACCCAGTACTTC
CASSSLGGQETQYF